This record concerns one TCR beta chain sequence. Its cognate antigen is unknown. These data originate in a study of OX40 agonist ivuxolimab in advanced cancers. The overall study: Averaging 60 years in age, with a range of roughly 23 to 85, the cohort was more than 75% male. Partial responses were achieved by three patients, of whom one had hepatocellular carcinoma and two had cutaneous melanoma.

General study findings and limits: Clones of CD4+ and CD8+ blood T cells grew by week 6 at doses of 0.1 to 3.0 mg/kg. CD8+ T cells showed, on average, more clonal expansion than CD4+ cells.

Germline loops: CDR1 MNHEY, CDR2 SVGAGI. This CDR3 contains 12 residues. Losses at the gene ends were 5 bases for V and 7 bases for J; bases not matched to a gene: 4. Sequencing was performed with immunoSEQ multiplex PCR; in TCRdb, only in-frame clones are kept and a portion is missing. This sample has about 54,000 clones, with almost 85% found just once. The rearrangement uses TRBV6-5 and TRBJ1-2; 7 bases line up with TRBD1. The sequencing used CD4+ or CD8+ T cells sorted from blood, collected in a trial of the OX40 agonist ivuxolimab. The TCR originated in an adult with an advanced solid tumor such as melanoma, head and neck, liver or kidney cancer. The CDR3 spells CASSEGGFGYTF. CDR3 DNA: TGTGCCAGCAGTGAAGGGGGCTTTGGCTACACCTTC.